Listed below are T cell receptor beta chains from one sample, sequenced in a study of tumor and adjacent non-tumor tissue in lung cancer. A single record per CDR3 protein comes from TCRdb applying MiXCR to the multiplex PCR reads. The sample lists tens of thousands of distinct CDR3 sequences, less than 75% seen once, with 18% in the top ten. The specimen sequenced was lung tumor tissue. Every receptor here comes from a man in his fifties or sixties with non-small cell lung cancer. CDR3s leave out the opening cysteine and the closing phenylalanine or tryptophan.

>TRBV4-2|TRBJ2-7
ASSQDRGLAGFSYEQY
>TRBV6-6|TRBJ2-3
ASSPTLKRDAQY
>TRBV28|TRBJ1-2
ASSFVGLKYGYT
>TRBV29-1|TRBJ2-1
SVEARNEQF
>TRBV11-1|TRBJ2-1
ASSLHPGQGTVNVKL
>TRBV5-6|TRBJ2-1
ASSHNRGNNEQF
>TRBV28|TRBJ2-7
ASNVAGEQY
>TRBV12-3/TRBV12-4|TRBJ2-3
ASILGTGGTETQY
>TRBV7-8|TRBJ1-5
ASSARTGNNQPQH
>TRBV5-4|TRBJ2-1
ASSQTRGAEQF
>TRBV6-5|TRBJ2-7
ASSYGVAGAYEQY
>TRBV12-3/TRBV12-4|TRBJ2-1
ASGLAGGRRCNEPF
>TRBV5-3|TRBJ1-2
AISPRTVHYGYT
>TRBV5-5|TRBJ1-2
ASGRQGGNGYT
>TRBV11-3|TRBJ2-5
AGSPLQETQY
>TRBV4-2|TRBJ2-7
ASSQDANGGSYEQY
>TRBV7-9|TRBJ1-2
ASSLQTPLQDNTNYGYT
>TRBV4-3|TRBJ1-4
ASSQDSGGTEKLF
>TRBV5-1|TRBJ1-1
ASSFDANEAF
>TRBV4-1|TRBJ1-1
AGSQASDIEAF
>TRBV5-4|TRBJ2-3
ASRPDRVTSIDRQY
>TRBV4-1|TRBJ2-6
ACSLAGSDSAANVLT
>TRBV11-3|TRBJ2-5
ASSLESGIVEETRY
>TRBV6-2/TRBV6-3|TRBJ2-1
ASSTTSGSAHEQF
>TRBV6-2/TRBV6-3|TRBJ1-3
ARSVVQGSGNTIY